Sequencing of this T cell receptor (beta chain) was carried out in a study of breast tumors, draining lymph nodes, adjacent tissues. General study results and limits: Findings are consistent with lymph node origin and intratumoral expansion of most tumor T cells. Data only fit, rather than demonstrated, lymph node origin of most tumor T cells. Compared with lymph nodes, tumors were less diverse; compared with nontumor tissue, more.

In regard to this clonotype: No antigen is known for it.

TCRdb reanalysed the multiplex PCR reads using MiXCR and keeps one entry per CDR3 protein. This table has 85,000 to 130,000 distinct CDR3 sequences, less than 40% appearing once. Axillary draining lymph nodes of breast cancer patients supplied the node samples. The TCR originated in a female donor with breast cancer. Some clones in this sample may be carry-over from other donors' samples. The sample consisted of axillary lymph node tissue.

CDR3 protein: CATGTGGDEKLFF. In DNA, the CDR3 is TGTGCCACCGGGACAGGGGGGGATGAAAAACTGTTTTTT. This chain connects TRBV24-1 to TRBJ1-4, with TRBD1 identical over 11 bases. V shed 9 bases and J 6 bases; nucleotides not matched to a gene: 2. The CDR3 is 13 residues long. Germline CDR1 reads KGHDR; CDR2 reads SFDVKD.